Judged by abundance, the clone carrying this T cell receptor (beta chain) is large (0.1 to 1%). Germline CDR1 SGHTA, CDR2 FQGTGA. The CDR3 length is 15 residues. Trimming took off 5 bases at V and 2 bases at J, with 16 bases between the two ends. The record originates from a study of read filtering for tumor transcriptome and immune sequencing. In the study overall: Fewer than 10 patients were R-ISS I, approximately 15 were R-ISS II, about seven were R-ISS III. DNase treatment preceded whole-transcriptome library preparation.

The library was built from roughly 400 ng RNA with molecular barcoded adaptors for alpha/delta and beta/gamma chains. TCRdb re-analysed the reads in MiXCR, keeping a single row per CDR3 protein. The sample includes 37,000 or so distinct CDR3 sequences, about an eighth of them seen just once. The chain is built from TRBV7-3 and TRBJ2-7; the D call may be TRBD1 or TRBD2 (5 bases each). The source of this sequence is a donor aged 40 or older with multiple myeloma. The sample comprised a population of CD138-negative cells sorted from bone marrow. The CDR3 loop is CASSPGPWDPYEQYF. The CDR3 nucleotides read TGTGCCAGCAGCCCGGGCCCCTGGGACCCCTACGAGCAGTACTTC.